The text below deals with one TCR beta chain. The antigen remains unidentified. This sample stems from a study of cytomegalovirus exposure and HLA in healthy donors. The donors were part of the validation cohort, which consisted of roughly 110 subjects and was separate from the first cohort of 670 or so subjects. General study results and limits: The authors confirmed in vitro that a few CMV-associated chains were specific for CMV antigens. The majority of TCR sequences were rare, yet some public TCRs appeared in many donors. As was reported, the classifier diagnosed cytomegalovirus status with high specificity and sensitivity.

The repertoire was sequenced with immunoSEQ multiplex PCR; TCRdb's copy has only in-frame clones and lacks some. Among about 120,000 clones listed, about 88% were seen once. CDR1 and CDR2 (germline): DFQATT, SNEGSKA (reference sequence). V dropped 3 bases and J dropped 9 bases, with 11 bases sitting between them. This CDR3 has 11 amino acids. The rearrangement joins TRBV20-1 to TRBJ1-2; maybe TRBD1 (6 bases). The sequenced material came from PBMCs. The origin of this receptor is a woman under 30 in good health and CMV-seronegative. This chain's CDR3 is CSARYRASYTF. The CDR3 region has the DNA TGCAGTGCTAGGTACAGGGCCAGCTACACCTTC.